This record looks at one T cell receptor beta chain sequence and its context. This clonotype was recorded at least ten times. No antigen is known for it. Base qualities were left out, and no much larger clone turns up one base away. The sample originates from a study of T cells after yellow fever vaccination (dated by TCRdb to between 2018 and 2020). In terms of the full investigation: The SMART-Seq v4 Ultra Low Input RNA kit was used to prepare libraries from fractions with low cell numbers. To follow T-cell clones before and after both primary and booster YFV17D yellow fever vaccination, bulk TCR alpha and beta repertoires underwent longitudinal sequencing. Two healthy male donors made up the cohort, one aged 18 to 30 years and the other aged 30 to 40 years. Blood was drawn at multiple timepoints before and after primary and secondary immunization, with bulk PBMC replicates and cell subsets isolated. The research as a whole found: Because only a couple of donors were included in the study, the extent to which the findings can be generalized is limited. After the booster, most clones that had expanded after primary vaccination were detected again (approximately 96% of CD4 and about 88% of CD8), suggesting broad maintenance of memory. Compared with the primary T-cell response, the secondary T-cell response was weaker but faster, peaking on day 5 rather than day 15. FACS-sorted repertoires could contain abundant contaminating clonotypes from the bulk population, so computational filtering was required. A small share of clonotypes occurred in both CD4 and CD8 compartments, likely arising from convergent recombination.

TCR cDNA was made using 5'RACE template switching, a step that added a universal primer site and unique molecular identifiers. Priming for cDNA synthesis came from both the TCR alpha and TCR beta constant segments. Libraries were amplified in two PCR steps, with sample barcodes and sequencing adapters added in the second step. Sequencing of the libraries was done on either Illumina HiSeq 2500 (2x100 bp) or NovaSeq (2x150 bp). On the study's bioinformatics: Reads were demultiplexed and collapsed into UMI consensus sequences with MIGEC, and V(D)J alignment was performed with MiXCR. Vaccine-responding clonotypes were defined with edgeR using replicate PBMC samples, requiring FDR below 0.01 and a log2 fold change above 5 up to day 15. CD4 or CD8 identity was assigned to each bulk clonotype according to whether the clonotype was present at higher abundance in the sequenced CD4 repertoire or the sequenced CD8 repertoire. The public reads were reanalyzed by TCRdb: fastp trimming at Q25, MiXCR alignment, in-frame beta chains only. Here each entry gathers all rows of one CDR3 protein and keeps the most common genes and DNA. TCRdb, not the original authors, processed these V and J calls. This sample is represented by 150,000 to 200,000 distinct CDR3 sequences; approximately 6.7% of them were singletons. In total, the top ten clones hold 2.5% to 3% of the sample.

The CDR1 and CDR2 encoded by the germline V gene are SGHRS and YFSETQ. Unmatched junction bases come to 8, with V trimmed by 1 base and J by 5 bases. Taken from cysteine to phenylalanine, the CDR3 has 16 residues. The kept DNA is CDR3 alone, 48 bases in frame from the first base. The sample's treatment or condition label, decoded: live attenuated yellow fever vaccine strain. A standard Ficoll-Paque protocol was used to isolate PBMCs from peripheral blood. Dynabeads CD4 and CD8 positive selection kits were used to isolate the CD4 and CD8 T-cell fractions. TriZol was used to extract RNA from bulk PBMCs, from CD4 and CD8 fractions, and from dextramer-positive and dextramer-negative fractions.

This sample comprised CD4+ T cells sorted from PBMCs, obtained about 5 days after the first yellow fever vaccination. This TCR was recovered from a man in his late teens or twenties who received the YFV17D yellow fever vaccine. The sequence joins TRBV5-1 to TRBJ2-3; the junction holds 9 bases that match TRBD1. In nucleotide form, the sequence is TGCGCCAGCAGCTTGCCCGGGACAGGGATCCGAGATACGCAGTATTTT. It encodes CASSLPGTGIRDTQYF.